The rows below give T cell receptor beta chains drawn from one sample of a study of T cells after yellow fever vaccination. TCRdb ran MiXCR on the 5' RACE reads and lists one entry per CDR3 protein. Among 300,000 or so distinct CDR3 sequences listed, 8.1% were seen once. This material consisted of PBMCs, taken about 41 days after the first yellow fever vaccination. The receptor set was obtained from a man between 18 and 35 years old who received the YFV17D yellow fever vaccine. The CDR3 runs from the conserved cysteine through the conserved F or W. A D gene is named only where the DNA matches it firmly. Some rows mark clone size as missing; the rest say once, few, many or name a class of expanded clone.

clone size	V gene	J gene	D gene	CDR3 protein
NA	TRBV3-1	TRBJ1-1	TRBD1	CASSKQGAGTEAFF
NA	TRBV12-5	TRBJ2-5	NA	CASGPGLVLDQETQYF
once	TRBV19	TRBJ1-3	NA	CASSTVGDFAGNTIYF
few	TRBV11-2	TRBJ2-5	NA	CASSPPGIGTQYF
many	TRBV9	TRBJ2-2	NA	CASSVDWTPNTGELFF
NA	TRBV6-1	TRBJ2-3	TRBD1	CASSEVGGPSTDTQYF
few	TRBV20-1	TRBJ1-2	NA	CSARDPGRGSSGYTF
NA	TRBV12-3/TRBV12-4	TRBJ2-2	NA	CATPTRTGELFF
NA	TRBV12-3/TRBV12-4	TRBJ1-2	NA	CASNSLSRVDYGYTF
few	TRBV7-9	TRBJ1-1	TRBD1	CASITTGTLPEAFF
many	TRBV4-3	TRBJ2-1	NA	CASSQDGVSWEYNEQFF
many	TRBV5-1	TRBJ2-5	TRBD2	CASRPLAGGETQYF
many	TRBV5-1	TRBJ2-5	TRBD2	CASSLEGLAEETQYF
NA	TRBV23-1	TRBJ1-5	TRBD1	CASSQSTGNQPQHF
few	TRBV20-1	TRBJ2-5	TRBD2	CSARLAGGRAQYF
NA	TRBV20-1	TRBJ1-3	NA	CSARERQGAGNTIYF
few	TRBV5-1	TRBJ2-2	NA	CASSFRAPGELFF
NA	TRBV4-3	TRBJ1-1	TRBD1	CASSPEQGMNTEAFF
few	TRBV28	TRBJ2-1	NA	CASSIQGGNEQFF
many	TRBV19	TRBJ2-7	NA	CASRILPGAAEQYF
many	TRBV5-1	TRBJ2-1	TRBD1	CASSVGQLKGEQFF
few	TRBV12-3/TRBV12-4	TRBJ1-1	NA	CASSKTGTFTEAFF
NA	TRBV4-3	TRBJ1-5	TRBD1	CASSQTHRGLNNQPQHF
few	TRBV7-2	TRBJ2-7	NA	CASSRTAYEQYF
few	TRBV4-3	TRBJ1-3	NA	CASSQDSGGSGNTIYF
few	TRBV5-1	TRBJ1-5	NA	CASSLTPGNQPQHF
NA	TRBV18	TRBJ2-2	NA	CASSPIQGELFF
many	TRBV7-2	TRBJ2-1	TRBD2	CASSVLAGAGLNEQFF
many	TRBV4-2	TRBJ2-3	TRBD2	CASSQAGGGTDTQYF
NA	TRBV24-1	TRBJ2-1	NA	CATSDRYSASYNEQFF
few	TRBV5-1	TRBJ2-1	TRBD2	CASSLSGLAYNEQFF
NA	TRBV6-2/TRBV6-3	TRBJ2-2	TRBD2	CASSSGLAGELFF
few	TRBV3-1	TRBJ2-1	TRBD2	CASSQEDWTSLDNEQFF
many	TRBV5-5	TRBJ1-1	NA	CASSLQGATEAFF
few	TRBV5-1	TRBJ2-7	TRBD2	CASSLDGRLAGDLSYEQYF
many	TRBV7-2	TRBJ2-3	NA	CASGEADTQYF
NA	TRBV4-3	TRBJ2-5	NA	CASSQTYGIGGIETQYF
NA	TRBV12-3/TRBV12-4	TRBJ2-3	NA	CASSPSRSVTDTQYF
NA	TRBV19	TRBJ2-3	NA	CASSIGSSTDTQYF
NA	TRBV7-2	TRBJ2-5	TRBD2	CASSFAGLAEETQYF
few	TRBV6-2/TRBV6-3	TRBJ1-2	TRBD1	CASSSHRGFGGYTF
NA	TRBV7-2	TRBJ2-3	TRBD2	CASSGGLAEDTQYF
few	TRBV4-2	TRBJ2-3	TRBD2	CASSQETAWLAGVADTQYF
many	TRBV20-1	TRBJ2-5	NA	CSALPPTAGTQYF
NA	TRBV3-1	TRBJ1-2	TRBD1	CASSQKLRDSYGYTF